One sample yielded the 8 T cell receptor beta chains listed below, sequenced in a study of CD4 and CD8 cells across lung adenocarcinoma regions. MiXCR, applied by TCRdb to the PCR reads, yields one record per CDR3 protein. The table lists about 23,000 distinct CDR3 sequences, about 51% of them singletons, with about 21% in the top ten. Source material: CD4+ T cells from the center of a lung tumor. The receptors here all came from a male donor with lung adenocarcinoma. The CD4 and CD8 labels of this study may be unreliable.

In its sample, this clonotype ranks as medium-sized (0.01 to 0.1%). The chain has TRBV12-3 or TRBV12-4 and TRBJ2-1, with 9 bases that match TRBD1. V gave up 7 bases and J gave up 7 bases; unmatched junction bases: 8. This CDR3 region has 14 residues. CDR3 coding DNA: TGTGCCAGCATCTCCCGGACAGGGGATAATGAGCAGTTCTTC. It encodes CASISRTGDNEQFF.

About this clonotype: Sequence at one end of the junction differs from germline and may be a read error. The chain joins TRBV6-4 to TRBJ2-5; D is possibly TRBD2 (7 bases). Germline-derived CDR1 and CDR2 are MRHNA and SNTAGT. This CDR3 spans 15 amino acids. The CDR3 DNA reads as TGTGCCAGGGGGCACGGGGGCGGGGGCGCAGATACCCAGTACTTT. This translates into CARGHGGGGADTQYF.

V gene TRBV6-1 combines with J gene TRBJ1-6; weak D call: TRBD1 (6 bases). V was pared by 8 bases and J by 10 bases, with 15 bases between. The CDR3 extends over 13 amino acids. Germline CDR1 MNHNS, CDR2 SASEGT. The CDR3 region is CASRGGARSPLHF. CDR3 bases: TGTGCCAGCCGAGGGGGGGCGAGATCACCCCTCCACTTT.

In regard to this clonotype: A read error may account for a junction end that differs from germline. The J gene is TRBJ2-3, the V gene TRBV25-1; TRBD1 is a possible D gene (6 bases). There are 13 residues in the CDR3. Germline CDR1 reads MGHDK; CDR2 reads SYGVNS. The CDR3 reads CARGKRGKDMQYF. The CDR3 coding sequence is TGCGCCAGGGGTAAAAGAGGCAAAGATATGCAGTATTTT. Supplemented by reference TRBV25-1 and TRBJ2-3, the full variable domain reads EADIYQTPRYLVIGTGKKITLECSQTMGHDKMYWYQQDPGMELHLIHYSYGVNSTEKGDLSSESTVSRIRTEHFPLTLESARPSHTSQYLCARGKRGKDMQYFGPGTRLTVL.

This clonotype was counted once. A read error may produce the germline difference seen at one junction end. The J gene is TRBJ2-3, the V gene TRBV7-6; perhaps TRBD2 as D (6 bases). Germline CDR1 SGHVS, CDR2 FNYEAQ. This CDR3 is built from 18 residues. The CDR3 protein is CASSCGGWGRGGTDTQYF. CDR3 sequence (DNA): TGTGCCAGCAGCTGCGGCGGCTGGGGTAGGGGAGGCACAGATACGCAGTATTTC. The entire variable domain, with the rest obtained from reference TRBV7-6 and TRBJ2-3, is as follows: GAGVSQSPRYKVTKRGQDVALRCDPISGHVSLYWYRQALGQGPEFLTYFNYEAQQDKSGLPNDRFSAERPEGSISTLTIQRTEQRDSAMYRCASSCGGWGRGGTDTQYFGPGTRLTVL.

This clonotype has at least ten counts. This chain connects TRBV5-1 to TRBJ2-6; TRBD2 might be the D (5 bases). V shed 5 bases and J shed 2 bases, with 8 bases lying between them. Germline lookup yields CDR1 SGHRS and CDR2 YFSETQ. The CDR3 contains 14 residues. The CDR3 bases are TGCGCCAGCAGTCCCGGGGCTGGGGCCAACGTCCTGACTTTC. Translation gives CASSPGAGANVLTF.

This clonotype was picked up many times. V gene TRBV6-5 combines with J gene TRBJ2-1, with 11 bases lining up with TRBD1. Judging by the DNA end, TRBJ2-5 fits better; the J call may be wrong. This CDR3 spans 17 amino acids. Germline assignment: CDR1 MNHEY and CDR2 SVGAGI. This CDR3 is CASSLTSGTGGIKTQYF. The CDR3 DNA sequence: TGTGCCAGCAGTTTGACCTCGGGGACAGGGGGTATCAAGACCCAGTACTTC.

This chain links TRBV10-3 with TRBJ2-4; 8 bases agree with TRBD2. Germline CDR1 and CDR2: ENHRY and SYGVKD. This CDR3 is 14 amino acids long. CDR3 bases: TGTGCGGGCAACGGGGGGGGAGTCAAAAACACCCAGTACTTC. This sequence encodes CAGNGGGVKNTQYF.